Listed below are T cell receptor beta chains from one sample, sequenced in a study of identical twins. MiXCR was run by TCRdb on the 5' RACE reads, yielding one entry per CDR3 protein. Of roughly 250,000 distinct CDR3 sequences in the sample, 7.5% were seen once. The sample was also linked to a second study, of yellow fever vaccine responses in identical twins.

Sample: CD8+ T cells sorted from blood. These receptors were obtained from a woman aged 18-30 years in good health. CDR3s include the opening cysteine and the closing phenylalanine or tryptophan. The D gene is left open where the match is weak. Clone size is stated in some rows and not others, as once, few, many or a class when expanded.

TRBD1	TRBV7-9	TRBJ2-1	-	TGTGCCAGCAGCACGGGACAGGGGAGAGACAATGAGCAGTTCTTC	CASSTGQGRDNEQFF
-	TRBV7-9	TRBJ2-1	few	TGTGCCAGCAGCAATACGGTCTCCTACAATGAGCAGTTCTTC	CASSNTVSYNEQFF
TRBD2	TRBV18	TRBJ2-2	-	TGTGCCAGCTCACGACTAGCGGACAACACCGGGGAGCTGTTTTTT	CASSRLADNTGELFF
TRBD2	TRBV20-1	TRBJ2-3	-	TGCAGTGCTAGAGGCGACGCGGGAGCGGTAGATACGCAGTATTTT	CSARGDAGAVDTQYF
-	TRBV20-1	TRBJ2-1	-	TGCAGTGCCCAACGGGTTAGCTCCTACAATGAGCAGTTCTTC	CSAQRVSSYNEQFF
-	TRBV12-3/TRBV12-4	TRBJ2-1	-	TGTGCCAGCAGCAAGGGCGGGGATGAGCAGTTCTTC	CASSKGGDEQFF
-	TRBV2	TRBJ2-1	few	TGTGCCAGGAGGTTGGGGAATGAGCAGTTCTTC	CARRLGNEQFF
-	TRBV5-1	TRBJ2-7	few	TGCGCCAGCAGCTTGGAAGACGGGTCCTCGGCCGAGCAGTACTTC	CASSLEDGSSAEQYF
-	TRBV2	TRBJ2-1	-	TGTGCCAGCAGTGCTTCTAGTTCTAATGAGCAGTTCTTC	CASSASSSNEQFF
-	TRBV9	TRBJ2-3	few	TGTGCCAGCAGCGTAGATGGCGGAGGTAGCACAGATACGCAGTATTTT	CASSVDGGGSTDTQYF
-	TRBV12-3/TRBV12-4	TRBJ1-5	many	TGTGCCAGCAGCAGCGACCGGGCCGGGGTCGGTCAGCCCCAGCATTTT	CASSSDRAGVGQPQHF
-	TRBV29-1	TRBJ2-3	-	TGCAGCGTTGAATTGGACACAGATACGCAGTATTTT	CSVELDTDTQYF
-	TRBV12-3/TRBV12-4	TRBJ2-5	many	TGTGCCAGCAGTTTTGCCGGGAAGGAGACCCAGTACTTC	CASSFAGKETQYF
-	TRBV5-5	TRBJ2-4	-	TGTGCCAGCAGCTTGGATGGCGACAAGACCAAAAACATTCAGTACTTC	CASSLDGDKTKNIQYF
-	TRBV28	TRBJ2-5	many	TGTGCCAGCAGTTTACATCTAGTCGGGAGTCGGGAGACCCAGTACTTC	CASSLHLVGSRETQYF
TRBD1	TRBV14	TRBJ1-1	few	TGTGCCAGCAGCCTGACAGGGGTATACACTGAAGCTTTCTTT	CASSLTGVYTEAFF
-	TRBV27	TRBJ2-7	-	TGTGCCAGCAGTTTATTAGGCCCCAGCAGGGTCTACGAGCAGTACTTC	CASSLLGPSRVYEQYF
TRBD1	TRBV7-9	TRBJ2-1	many	TGTGCCAGCAGCCCCGACAGGGGGGTTTACAATGAGCAGTTCTTC	CASSPDRGVYNEQFF
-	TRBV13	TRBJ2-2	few	TGTGCCAGCAGCCAAGAACAGGGCCCGAACACCGGGGAGCTGTTTTTT	CASSQEQGPNTGELFF
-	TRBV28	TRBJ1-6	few	TGTGCCAGCAGATTTATCGGTTCACCCCTCCACTTT	CASRFIGSPLHF
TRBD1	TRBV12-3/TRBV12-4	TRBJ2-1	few	TGTGCCAGCAGGCCTTACAGGGGCAGGGAAAATTCTGAGCAGTTCTTC	CASRPYRGRENSEQFF
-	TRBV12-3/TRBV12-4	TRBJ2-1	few	TGTGCCAGCAGTTTAGGGTCCGGGGGAGAGCAGTTCTTC	CASSLGSGGEQFF
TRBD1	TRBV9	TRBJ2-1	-	TGTGCCAGCAGCGGGCGGGACAGGGGCCATGAGCAGTTCTTC	CASSGRDRGHEQFF
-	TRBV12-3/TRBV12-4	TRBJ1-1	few	TGTGCCAGCAGTTCCACCGTGGGGAACACTGAAGCTTTCTTT	CASSSTVGNTEAFF
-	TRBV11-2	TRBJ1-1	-	TGTGCCAGCAGCTTAGAGAGTCTTAGCAGGGTTAAGAACACTGAAGCTTTCTTT	CASSLESLSRVKNTEAFF
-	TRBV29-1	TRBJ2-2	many	TGCAGCGTTCTACTTTGGACCGGGGAGCTGTTTTTT	CSVLLWTGELFF
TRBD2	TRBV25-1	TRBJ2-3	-	TGTGCCAGCAGTGAATTTCGGATCCGCCTTTGGCGGGAGATCTCAGATACGCAGTATTTT	CASSEFRIRLWREISDTQYF
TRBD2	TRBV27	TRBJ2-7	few	TGTGCCAGCAGTCGGGGGGGCGGCTACGAGCAGTACTTC	CASSRGGGYEQYF
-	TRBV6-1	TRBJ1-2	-	TGTGCCAGCAATACCGGTGGCTACACCTTC	CASNTGGYTF
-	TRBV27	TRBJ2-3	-	TGTGCCAGCAGTTTATTGAGACCAGGTGCAGATACGCAGTATTTT	CASSLLRPGADTQYF
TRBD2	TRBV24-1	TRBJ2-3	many	TGTGCCACCAGTGGGGGGACTAGCGGTTTGTATACGCAGTATTTT	CATSGGTSGLYTQYF
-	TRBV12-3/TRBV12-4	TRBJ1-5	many	TGTGCCAGCAGAGACGGAACCTTTAGCAATCAGCCCCAGCATTTT	CASRDGTFSNQPQHF
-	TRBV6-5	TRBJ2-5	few	TGTGCCAGCGTGGGCCCCGGAGAGACCCAGTACTTC	CASVGPGETQYF
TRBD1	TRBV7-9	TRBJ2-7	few	TGTGCCAGCAGCTTAGAAAGGACAGGGGTTTACGAGCAGTACTTC	CASSLERTGVYEQYF
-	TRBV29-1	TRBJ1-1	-	TGCAGCGTTGAAGACAGGGACGACACTGAAGCTTTCTTT	CSVEDRDDTEAFF
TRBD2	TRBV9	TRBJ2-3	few	TGTGCCAGCAGCAGCTCCCCGACTAGCGGGATAGCGAATACGCAGTATTTT	CASSSSPTSGIANTQYF
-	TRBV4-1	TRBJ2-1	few	TGCGCCAGCAGCCAAGATGGCCTCAGGGTGAAAAACAATGAGCAGTTCTTC	CASSQDGLRVKNNEQFF
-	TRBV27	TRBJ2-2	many	TGTGCCAGCAGTCAGTGGGGCTCCGGGGAGCTGTTTTTT	CASSQWGSGELFF
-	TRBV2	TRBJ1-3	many	TGTGCCAGCGAATTAAACACCATATATTTT	CASELNTIYF
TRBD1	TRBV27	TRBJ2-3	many	TGTGCCAGCAGTTTCCTCCGGACAGGCAGCACAGATACGCAGTATTTT	CASSFLRTGSTDTQYF
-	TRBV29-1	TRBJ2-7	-	TGCAGCGTTGAACAGCGATACGAGCAGTACTTC	CSVEQRYEQYF
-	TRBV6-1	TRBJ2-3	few	TGTGCCAGCACGCTAGGGGATCCCACAGATACGCAGTATTTT	CASTLGDPTDTQYF
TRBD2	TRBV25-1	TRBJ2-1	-	TGTGCCAGCAGTGTAGTTAGCGATTGGGGGGGTGAGCAGTTCTTC	CASSVVSDWGGEQFF
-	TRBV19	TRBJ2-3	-	TGTGCCAGTAGCACCGGGACGACTTGGACAGATACGCAGTATTTT	CASSTGTTWTDTQYF
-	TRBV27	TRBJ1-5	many	TGTGCCAGCAGTTTAAGTATCAATCAGCCCCAGCATTTT	CASSLSINQPQHF
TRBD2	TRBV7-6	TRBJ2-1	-	TGTGCCAGCAGCTTAGGGGGGGGTAGAGCCTACAATGAGCAGTTCTTC	CASSLGGGRAYNEQFF
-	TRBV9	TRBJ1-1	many	TGTGCCAGCGGCCCCCCAACGGTGAACACTGAAGCTTTCTTT	CASGPPTVNTEAFF
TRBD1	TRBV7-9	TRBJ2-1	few	TGTGCCAGCAGGCCCCCCCAGTGGGACAGGGGCTACAATGAGCAGTTCTTC	CASRPPQWDRGYNEQFF
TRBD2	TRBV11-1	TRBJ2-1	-	TGTGCCAGCAGCTTAGAGGCGGCCGGGACTAGACTTCATGATGAGCAGTTCTTC	CASSLEAAGTRLHDEQFF
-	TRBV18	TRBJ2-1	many	TGTGCCAGCTCACCAGGGCCGGCCCGCGAACCCTACAATGAGCAGTTCTTC	CASSPGPAREPYNEQFF
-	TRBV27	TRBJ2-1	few	TGTGCCAGCAGTCTTGCATTGGGGCCCTCCTACAATGAGCAGTTCTTC	CASSLALGPSYNEQFF
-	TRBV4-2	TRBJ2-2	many	TGTGCCAGCAGCCCCCGGAGGAACACCGGGGAGCTGTTTTTT	CASSPRRNTGELFF
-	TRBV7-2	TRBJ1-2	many	TGTGCCAGCAGTTTGGTCGGGACGGTGTATGGCTACACCTTC	CASSLVGTVYGYTF
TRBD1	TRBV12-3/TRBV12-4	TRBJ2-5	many	TGTGCCAGCAGCCTCCTGGGACAGGGGCAAGAGACCCAGTACTTC	CASSLLGQGQETQYF
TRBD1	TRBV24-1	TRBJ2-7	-	TGTGCCACCAGTGACAAGGACAGGTCCCTCTACGAGCAGTACTTC	CATSDKDRSLYEQYF
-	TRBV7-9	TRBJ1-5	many	TGTGCCAGCAGCTTAGCGGGCAGGGACCAGCCCCAGCATTTT	CASSLAGRDQPQHF
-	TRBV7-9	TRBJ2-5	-	TGTGCCAGCAGCTCCCCCGAGGTTGGAGAGACCCAGTACTTC	CASSSPEVGETQYF